A single TCR beta chain is shown here with its context. These data originate in a study of T cells in Graves' hyperthyroidism and ophthalmopathy. The V and J ends lost 5 bases and 8 bases respectively, with 12 bases between them. The CDR3 is 13 amino acids. Amplification targeted TCR beta CDR3 regions from RNA transcripts. Primed by the HTBI set, a first-round RT-PCR was run on the TCR CDR3. TCRdb re-derived calls from the multiplex PCR reads in MiXCR, one entry per CDR3 protein. This table has around 300,000 distinct CDR3 sequences, roughly 15% appearing once. Investigators excluded patients with uncontrolled infection, other autoimmune disease, pregnancy or lactation.

The receptor was derived from a woman aged 40 to 50 with Graves' hyperthyroidism. Sequenced input: blood. V and J are TRBV12-3 or TRBV12-4 and TRBJ1-4; D may be TRBD1 (5 bases). The CDR3 sequence is CASSLGWGEKLFF. Here the CDR3 DNA reads TGTGCCAGCAGTCTTGGGTGGGGGGAAAAACTGTTTTTT.